This passage covers 2 T cell receptor beta chains from one sample sequenced in a study of T-cell memory formation after mild COVID-19. TCRdb fed the 5' RACE reads into MiXCR, producing one record per CDR3 protein. The sample has fewer than 350,000 distinct CDR3 sequences; about 15% are singletons. The material sequenced was PBMCs or a T cell subset sorted from them (not recorded which). The origin of the receptors is a man between 18 and 35 years old who had mild COVID-19 (a few samples of this study predate the infection). Cell type and time point are not known.

The chain employs TRBV10-3 and TRBJ2-3, with 10 bases lining up with TRBD2. Germline V CDR1 and CDR2: ENHRY, SYGVKD. V gave up 2 bases and J gave up 4 bases; unmatched junction bases: 6. The CDR3 is 16 residues long. The CDR3 is CAISEGTSGVADTQYF. In DNA form, the CDR3 reads TGTGCCATCAGTGAGGGAACTAGCGGGGTTGCAGATACGCAGTATTTT.

CDR3 sequence (DNA): TGCGCCAGCAGCCAACTAAGCAGGGGGGATGAGCAGTTCTTC. This encodes CASSQLSRGDEQFF. The V and J genes are TRBV4-3 and TRBJ2-1, with a possible D match to TRBD1 (7 bases). The CDR3 runs 14 residues. Trimming removed 2 bases from V and 8 bases from J, with 13 bases in between. Germline lookup yields CDR1 LGHNA and CDR2 YSLEER.